This T cell receptor (beta chain) derives from a study of vaccination and CD4 T cells after COVID-19. As for treatment: roughly 10-day PBMC culture with coronavirus spike peptide pools or control peptides (ViraFEST assay). The Oncomine TCR Beta short-read assay was applied to DNA of cultured CD4+ T cells. MiXCR was run by TCRdb on the PCR reads, yielding one entry per CDR3 protein. The repertoire holds over 10,000 distinct CDR3 sequences, with 45% to 55% as singletons. This clonotype was seen a handful of times. Its antigen is as yet unknown. Study-wide points: Clonotypes reactive to SARS-CoV-2 had a median that went up from 21 to 38, but not significantly.

The TCR comes from a human donor who had recovered from COVID-19. The sequenced sample consisted of CD4+ T cells from blood, cultured in vitro.

The CDR3 is CASSSRTSGSYEQYF. CDR3 coding DNA: TGTGCCAGCAGTTCCCGGACTAGCGGCTCCTACGAGCAGTACTTC. The chain employs TRBV12-3 or TRBV12-4 and TRBJ2-7; TRBD2 matches at 10 bases. The CDR3 has 15 amino acids. J was trimmed by 0 bases and V by 4 bases; bases with no gene match: 3.